The rows below give T cell receptor beta chains drawn from one sample of a study of CD8+ T cells in alopecia areata. TCRdb keeps only in-frame clones here, not all; method: immunoSEQ multiplex PCR. Counted here are 210,000 or so clones, approximately 65% occurring once; the ten biggest clones make up around 1.3%. Sample: CD4+ T cells sorted from blood, taken at roughly week 45, from a patient treated with tofacitinib. The receptors come from a human donor with alopecia areata. CDR3s include the opening cysteine and the closing phenylalanine or tryptophan. A D gene is named only where the DNA matches it firmly. Clone size is stated in some rows and not others, as once, few, many or a class when expanded.

cdr3_nt	cdr3_aa	v_call	j_call	d_call	clone_size
TGCGCCAGCAGTCAGAAAGAAAAAGAGACCCAGTACTTC	CASSQKEKETQYF	TRBV23-1	TRBJ2-5	NA	NA
TGTGCCAGCAGTGAACGCAGGGTTAATCAGCCCCAGCATTTT	CASSERRVNQPQHF	TRBV2	TRBJ1-5	NA	NA
TGCGCCAGCAGCTTATTGGCGGGGGGGCCGAATGAGCAGTTCTTC	CASSLLAGGPNEQFF	TRBV5-1	TRBJ2-1	TRBD2	NA
TGCAGCGTTGAACGGCGGGGGGGCCGGCAGTTCTTC	CSVERRGGRQFF	TRBV29-1	TRBJ2-1	TRBD2	NA
TGTGCCAGCAGCCAAGTGTTGGGGGCGAACACTGAAGCTTTCTTT	CASSQVLGANTEAFF	TRBV14	TRBJ1-1	NA	once
TGCGCCAGCAGCCCCAGCTCTGGGGCCAACGTCCTGACTTTC	CASSPSSGANVLTF	TRBV5-1	TRBJ2-6	NA	NA
TGCAGCGTTGAAGGCGGCGGCCACTCCTACAATGAGCAGTTCTTC	CSVEGGGHSYNEQFF	TRBV29-1	TRBJ2-1	NA	NA
TGTGCCAGCAGCTTAATGTTAGGGCCTCCCTCTGGGGCCAACGTCCTGACTTTC	CASSLMLGPPSGANVLTF	TRBV7-2	TRBJ2-6	NA	NA
TGTGCCAGTAGTACGGGGACAGCTAATTCACCCCTCCACTTT	CASSTGTANSPLHF	TRBV19	TRBJ1-6	TRBD1	NA
TGTGCCTGGAGTGTAACCCAGGGAGGCTCACCCCTCCACTTT	CAWSVTQGGSPLHF	TRBV30	TRBJ1-6	NA	NA
TGTGCCAGCTCACCCCCTGGGACAGGGCCCAATCAGCCCCAGCATTTT	CASSPPGTGPNQPQHF	TRBV18	TRBJ1-5	TRBD1	NA
TGTGCCATCTCCGTGGCAGACGACAACACTGAAGCTTTCTTT	CAISVADDNTEAFF	TRBV10-3	TRBJ1-1	NA	NA